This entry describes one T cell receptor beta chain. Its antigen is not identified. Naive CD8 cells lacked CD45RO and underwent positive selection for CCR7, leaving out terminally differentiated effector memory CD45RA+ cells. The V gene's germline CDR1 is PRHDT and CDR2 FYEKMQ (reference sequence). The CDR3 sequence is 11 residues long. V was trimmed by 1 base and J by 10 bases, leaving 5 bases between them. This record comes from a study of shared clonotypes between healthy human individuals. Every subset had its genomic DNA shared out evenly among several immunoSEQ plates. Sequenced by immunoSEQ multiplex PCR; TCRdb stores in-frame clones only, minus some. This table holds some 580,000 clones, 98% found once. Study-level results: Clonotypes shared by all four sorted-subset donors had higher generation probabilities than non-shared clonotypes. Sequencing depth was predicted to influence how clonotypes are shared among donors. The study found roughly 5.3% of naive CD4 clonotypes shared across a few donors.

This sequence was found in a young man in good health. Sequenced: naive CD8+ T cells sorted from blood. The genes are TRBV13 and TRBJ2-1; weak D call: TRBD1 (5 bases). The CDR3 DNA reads TGTGCCAGCAGCTTAGAGGGGGAGCAGTTCTTC. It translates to CASSLEGEQFF.